This entry concerns a single T cell receptor (beta chain). This clone has more than one count but fewer than ten. Its antigen remains unidentified. Base qualities were left out, and no much larger clone turns up one base away. The data belong to a study of cytomegalovirus exposure and HLA in healthy donors (dated by TCRdb to 2017 to 2019). About the study as a whole: An earlier analysis of approximately 640 of the donors reported approximately 270 Gb of sequence data and some 120 million unique TCR beta sequences from about 179 million T cells. Approximately 330 gigabases of sequencing data and around 85 million unique TCR sequences made up an early release that covered nearly 650 HLA-typed donors. The genetic ancestry cluster associated with self-reported Caucasian donors included over 65% of the approximately 430 genotyped donors. The aim of the study was to test whether cataloging public T cell receptors could identify signatures of past pathogen exposure. Using immunosequencing, the study profiled T cell repertoires from fewer than 850 subjects and related those repertoires to cytomegalovirus serostatus. A separate validation cohort of 100 to 150 different subjects was used in addition to the 666-subject first cohort. To predict cytomegalovirus infection status, the study brought together high-throughput TCR immunosequencing, statistical association of individual TCRs with disease status, and machine learning. A later analysis re-analyzed previously published TCR beta repertoires from roughly 690 donors and added high-resolution HLA genotyping to study TCR occurrence patterns. In the later analysis, no new phenotypic data were used to find candidate immune exposures; instead, reliance was placed on TCR beta sequences and their occurrence across donors. An earlier analysis of several hundred of the donors applied high-throughput TCR beta sequencing to assess whether each TCR beta V gene segment acted as functional or pseudogenic. Alongside the repertoire data, information on donor age, sex, ethnicity and CMV serostatus was compiled. A later genetic analysis took genome-wide SNP genotypes for about 65% of the 666 donors and used that subset as a discovery cohort. Every discovery cohort repertoire had been produced on one sequencing platform. Class I and class II HLA loci were covered by the typing at four-digit resolution. The number of typed donors differed by locus: about 620-640 for A, B, C, DRB1 and DQB1; approximately 530 for DQA1; approximately 610 for DPA1; and approximately 450 for DPB1. Roughly five DR-DQ haplotypes were handled as single units for association and clustering, since linkage in the cohort was strong. Among several hundred genotyped donors of the cohort, an average of roughly 230,000 unique TCR beta nucleotide sequences was sequenced per donor, of which 15% to 20% were non-productive.

What the research found in general, with its limitations: An association between a missense DCLRE1C variant and V-gene and J-gene trimming of TCR beta chains was found in a later genetic analysis and replicated in an independent cohort. Because the 87-base-pair reads could not distinguish some IMGT-functional V segments, including TRBV6-2 and TRBV6-3, those segments were excluded. In an earlier analysis of fewer than 700 of the donors, most TCR beta V segments appeared in productive rearrangements about 87% or about 30% of the time, broadly matching IMGT annotations. A later analysis found that most CMV-associated TCR beta chains appeared HLA-restricted, with HLA associations seemingly driven largely by CMV exposure. HLA typing was unavailable for some donors at each locus, so association tests used only the typed subset. This cohort had only TCR beta chains sequenced, and the lack of alpha or paired-chain data limited which features could be detected. Compared with equally common non-associated chains, HLA-associated TCR beta chains in a later analysis were more clonally expanded and had lower generation probabilities. Sequencing depth was assumed to be roughly uniform across donors in the presence/absence analyses, though that assumption may not hold. Approximately 16 rarely observed V segments, including chromosome 9 orphons, were excluded from the earlier analysis of some 590 of the donors because counts were too low. Immune exposure information for the cohort was limited to CMV serostatus. In both the original and validation cohorts, the classifier was reported to diagnose cytomegalovirus status with high specificity and sensitivity. A few of the identified cytomegalovirus-associated TCR beta chains were confirmed in vitro to be specific for cytomegalovirus antigens. A further reported finding was that TCR beta sequences accurately predicted the HLA-A and HLA-B alleles for most subjects in the first cohort. At a false discovery rate of 0.05, a later analysis linked about 16,000 TCR beta sequences to specific HLA alleles. In a later analysis, the rate of TCR association differed among HLA loci, with DRB1 alleles having the most associated TCRs and HLA-C alleles having the fewest. A later genetic analysis reported fewer N-insertions in productive TCRs among donors in an Asian-associated ancestry cluster than the roughly 640-donor mean. A group of highly shared sequence variants was considered likely to be a technical artifact of the sequencing pipeline. The authors suggested that the approach could potentially be extended to other disease states and immunological phenotypes. A total of about 150 TCR beta chains were listed by the study as associated with cytomegalovirus. Strong co-occurrence of HLA alleles, especially DR and DQ, made assigning TCR associations to individual alleles difficult. Across donors, most TCR sequences were observed very rarely, whereas some public TCRs were present in many individuals. Several of the top co-occurrence clusters appeared to be linked to parvovirus B19, influenza, CMV and Epstein-Barr virus, according to a later analysis. Linkage disequilibrium might explain the correlated functional status among segregating V segments, but an unknown experimental factor could not be excluded.

Library preparation used the immunoSEQ multiplex PCR assay. For the multiplex PCR, a mixture combining 60 forward primers for TCR Vbeta segments and 13 reverse primers for TCR Jbeta segments was used. Amplification of the CDR3 region of rearranged TCR beta genes was performed with a multiplex PCR assay on genomic DNA. Amplified TCR beta libraries were sequenced as 87-base-pair reads on the Illumina HiSeq System. The original methods were these. A later analysis counted approximately 74 million unique TCR beta chains across the 700 or so repertoires, and 9 million to 14 million of these chains were shared by at least two donors. A nearest-neighbor algorithm error-corrected the raw reads and collapsed the reads into unique sequences, merging closely related sequences to remove PCR and sequencing errors. Alignment of CDR3 sequences to IMGT reference sequences was used to assign V, D and J gene segments. For a sequence to be retained, at least a six-nucleotide match to both a V gene segment and a J gene segment was required. Rearrangements were called productive when the CDR3 lacked stop codons and stayed in frame with V and J; all others were non-productive. CDR3 was defined by IMGT convention, running from the second conserved V-encoded cysteine to the conserved J-encoded phenylalanine. The earlier analysis of 450 to 750 of the donors excluded any sequence lacking an unambiguous match to a single V gene segment. In an earlier analysis of a few hundred of the donors, V segments were called functional above 56.7% productive rearrangements and were called segregating when the between-donor standard deviation exceeded 5%. To diagnose cytomegalovirus status from the catalog of TCR beta chain sequences, a statistical classification framework was built. A later analysis assigned V and J genes by comparing TCR nucleotide sequences with IMGT/GENE-DB human TR gene sequences. In a later analysis, CDR3 sequences and most-parsimonious VDJ recombination scenarios were assigned using the TCRdist pipeline. In a later analysis, each TCR beta chain was defined by its CDR3 amino acid sequence together with its V-gene family, and reads without a unique V-gene family were excluded. As a way to deal with suspected cross-contamination and a sequencing artifact, a later analysis dropped 500 to 700 nucleotide sequences that were highly shared and had low generation probability. For each public chain, a later analysis derived a clonal expansion index from normalized ranks of inferred template counts within each repertoire. Generation probabilities in a later analysis came from a VDJ recombination model fitted to out-of-frame rearrangements, and those results were checked against IGoR. A later analysis scored TCR-TCR, TCR-HLA and TCR-CMV co-occurrence with hypergeometric tests, applying a repertoire-size bias correction to TCR pairs. To estimate false discovery rates, a later analysis permuted the HLA or CMV assignments 20 times. In a later analysis, co-occurring TCRs were grouped using DBSCAN, with TCRdist sequence similarity added in when clustering inside HLA-allele-positive subsets. Repertoires with fewer than 30,000 or more than 120,000 public chains, plus five repertoires with anomalous nucleotide sharing, were excluded from co-occurrence clustering. Imported from immuneACCESS, the table was reduced by TCRdb to in-frame sequences with V and J called. These copies leave out some clones; in studies compared against another copy, an unresolved V gene accounts for under half, and the cause of the remainder is not known. V and J calls plus clone size are reproduced from that table; the DNA served to infer D and trimming. This sample comprises over 110,000 clones, over 75% of them detected only once. The ten largest clonotypes hold approximately 2.4% of the sample.

The germline V gene specifies SNHLY as CDR1 and FYNNEI as CDR2. Trimming takes 7 bases off V and 1 base off J; junction bases not matched to a gene: 8. Taken from cysteine to phenylalanine, the CDR3 has 15 residues. Only the CDR3 DNA is retained, 45 bases long and in frame from the first base. In total, approximately 610 healthy bone marrow donors made up the cohort. All cohort members were sampled while nominally healthy, although unrecorded immune exposures were likely present. The donor tested CMV seronegative and was one of the 352 seronegative cohort members. Every donor gave a peripheral blood sample, and the peripheral blood mononuclear cells from that sample were used for TCR beta sequencing. Genomic DNA extraction from the blood cell samples was performed with the Qiagen DNeasy Blood Extraction Kit.

The sequencing sample was made of PBMCs. The chain was built from TRBV2 and TRBJ2-5, with 8 bases aligning to TRBD1. This TCR was sampled from a male donor in good health and CMV-seronegative. The DNA sequence follows: TGTGCCAGCACGCAGGGGGCCAGTTTCCAAGAGACCCAGTACTTC. Its protein product is CASTQGASFQETQYF.